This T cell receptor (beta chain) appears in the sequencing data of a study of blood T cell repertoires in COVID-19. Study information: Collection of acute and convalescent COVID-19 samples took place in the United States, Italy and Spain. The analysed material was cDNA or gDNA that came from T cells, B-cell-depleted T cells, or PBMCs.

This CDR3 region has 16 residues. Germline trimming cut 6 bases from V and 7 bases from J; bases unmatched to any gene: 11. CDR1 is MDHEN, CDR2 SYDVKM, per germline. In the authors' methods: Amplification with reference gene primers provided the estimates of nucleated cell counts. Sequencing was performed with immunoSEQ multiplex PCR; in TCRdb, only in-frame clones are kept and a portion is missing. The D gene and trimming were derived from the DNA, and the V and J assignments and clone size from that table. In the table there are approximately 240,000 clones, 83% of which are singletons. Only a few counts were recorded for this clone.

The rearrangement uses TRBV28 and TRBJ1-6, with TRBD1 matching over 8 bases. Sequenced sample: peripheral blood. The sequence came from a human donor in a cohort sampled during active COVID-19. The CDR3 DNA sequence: TGTGCCAGCAGGTCTCACAGGGGGACGAGAAATTCACCCCTCCACTTT. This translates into CASRSHRGTRNSPLHF.